This T cell receptor beta chain was observed in a study of early T cells in non-severe SARS-CoV-2 infection. Study summary: Sequenced bulk RNA came from whole blood that was unsorted, and chains were unpaired.

Attachment of unique molecular identifiers was made to individual cDNA molecules. TCRdb called the 5' RACE reads again in MiXCR, with one record for every CDR3 protein. The sample includes some 39,000 distinct CDR3 sequences, more than 6.5% of them seen just once. The table lists this clonotype with many counts. The antigen remains undetermined. This CDR3 has 13 amino acids. Per the germline V gene, CDR1 is SNHLY and CDR2 is FYNNEI. With 11 bases removed from V and 3 bases from J, the gap between germline ends came to 15 bases. Points from the study as a whole: VDJdb-based annotation leaned toward anti-spike CD8 responses and missed private and CD4 specificities.

This chain uses TRBV2 with TRBJ2-3, with D perhaps given as TRBD1 or TRBD2 (6 bases each). The specimen sequenced was whole blood. The sequence derives from an adult who was a healthcare worker with PCR-confirmed SARS-CoV-2 infection or an uninfected control (not recorded which). The CDR3 region has the DNA TGTGCCCAGGAGGGGGGCTGGACAGATACGCAGTATTTT. This encodes CAQEGGWTDTQYF. Combining the CDR3 with reference TRBV2 and TRBJ2-3 gives the whole variable domain EPEVTQTPSHQVTQMGQEVILRCVPISNHLYFYWYRQILGQKVEFLVSFYNNEISEKSEIFDDQFSVERPDGSNFTLKIRSTKLEDSAMYFCAQEGGWTDTQYFGPGTRLTVL.